This T cell receptor beta chain was obtained from a study of cytomegalovirus exposure and HLA in healthy donors. General study results and limits: Productive status was seen about 90% or about 30% of the time for most TCR beta V segments in an earlier analysis. Per a later analysis, HLA-associated TCR beta chains showed more clonal expansion than other, equally common TCR beta chains. Only CMV serostatus was available as immune exposure information.

PCR amplification relied on 60 Vbeta primers (plus 13 Jbeta primers). Measured with immunoSEQ multiplex PCR; TCRdb has only the in-frame clones, and not every one. In the table there are around 63,000 clones, roughly 84% of which are singletons. This CDR3 region has 12 residues. CDR1 is SGHRS, CDR2 YFSETQ, per germline. V was shortened by 2 bases and J by 4 bases, with 6 bases between the two germline ends. Remarks on this clone: The target antigen is unknown.

Sequences were obtained from PBMCs. The V gene is TRBV5-1, the J gene TRBJ1-1; unclear D gene. This clonotype was obtained from a woman under 40 in good health and CMV-seronegative. In nucleotides, the CDR3 is TGCGCCAGCAGCTTTATCGGCACTGAAGCTTTCTTT. It yields the protein CASSFIGTEAFF.